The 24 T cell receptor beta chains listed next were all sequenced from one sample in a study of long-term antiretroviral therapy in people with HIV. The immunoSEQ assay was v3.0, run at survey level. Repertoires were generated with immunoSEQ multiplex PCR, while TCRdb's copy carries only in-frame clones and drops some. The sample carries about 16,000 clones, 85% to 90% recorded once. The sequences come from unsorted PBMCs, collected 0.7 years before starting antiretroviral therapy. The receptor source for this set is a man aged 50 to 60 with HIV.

As DNA, the CDR3 is TGTGCCAGCAGCAGCTTAGGTAGCATTACCCCAGAGCAGTTCTTC. Amino acids: CASSSLGSITPEQFF. The V call is TRBV11-1, the J call TRBJ2-1; D ambiguous. Between the trimmed V and J ends, which lost 5 bases and 10 bases, there was a span of 21 bases. This CDR3 region has 15 residues. The germline V gene has CDR1 SGHAT and CDR2 FQDESV (reference sequence).

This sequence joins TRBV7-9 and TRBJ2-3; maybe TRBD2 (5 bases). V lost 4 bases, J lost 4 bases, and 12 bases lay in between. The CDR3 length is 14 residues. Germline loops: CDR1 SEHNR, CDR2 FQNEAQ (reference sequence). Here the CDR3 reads CASSSSRGSDTQYF. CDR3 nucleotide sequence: TGTGCCAGCAGCTCCTCCCGGGGTTCAGATACGCAGTATTTT.

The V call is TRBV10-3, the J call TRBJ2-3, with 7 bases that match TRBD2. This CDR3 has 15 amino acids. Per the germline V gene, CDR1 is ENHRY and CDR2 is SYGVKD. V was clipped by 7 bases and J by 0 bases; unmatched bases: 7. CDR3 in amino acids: CAITRDGGSTDTQYF. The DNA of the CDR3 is TGTGCCATCACCCGGGACGGGGGGAGCACAGATACGCAGTATTTT.

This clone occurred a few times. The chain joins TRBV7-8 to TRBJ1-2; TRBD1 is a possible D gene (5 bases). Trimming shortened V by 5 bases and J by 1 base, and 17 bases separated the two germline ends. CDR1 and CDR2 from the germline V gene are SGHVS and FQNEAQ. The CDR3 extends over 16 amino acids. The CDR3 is CASSRTRDGLNYGYTF. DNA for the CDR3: TGTGCCAGCAGCCGGACTCGGGACGGACTTAACTATGGCTACACCTTC.

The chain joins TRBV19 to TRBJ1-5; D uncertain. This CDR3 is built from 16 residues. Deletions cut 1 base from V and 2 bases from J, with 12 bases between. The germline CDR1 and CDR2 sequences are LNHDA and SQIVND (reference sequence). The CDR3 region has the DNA TGTGCCAGTAGTATAGGTCGGGGTGTGGGCAATCAGCCCCAGCATTTT. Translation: CASSIGRGVGNQPQHF.

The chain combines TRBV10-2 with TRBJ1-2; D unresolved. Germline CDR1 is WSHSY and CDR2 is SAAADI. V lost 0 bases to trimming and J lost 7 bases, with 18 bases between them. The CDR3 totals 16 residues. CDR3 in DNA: TGCGCCAGCAGTGAGTCTCGTGTGGTGACGACCGGTGGCTACACCTTC. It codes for CASSESRVVTTGGYTF.

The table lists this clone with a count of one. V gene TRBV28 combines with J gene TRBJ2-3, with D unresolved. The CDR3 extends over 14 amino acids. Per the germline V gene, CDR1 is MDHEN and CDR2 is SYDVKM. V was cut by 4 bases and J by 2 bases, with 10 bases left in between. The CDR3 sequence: CASSSWTITDTQYF. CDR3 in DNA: TGTGCCAGCAGTTCCTGGACCATCACAGATACGCAGTATTTT.

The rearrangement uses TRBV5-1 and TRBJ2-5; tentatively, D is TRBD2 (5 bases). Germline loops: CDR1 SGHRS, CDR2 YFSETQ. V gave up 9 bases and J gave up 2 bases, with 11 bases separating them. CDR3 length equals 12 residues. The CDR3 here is CATRSGQETQYF. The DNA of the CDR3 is TGCGCCACCCGCTCGGGGCAAGAGACCCAGTACTTC.

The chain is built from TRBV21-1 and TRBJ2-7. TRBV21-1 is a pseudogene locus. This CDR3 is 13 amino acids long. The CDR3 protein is CASSSFSRYEQYF. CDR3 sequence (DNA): TGTGCCAGCAGCTCATTTTCCCGCTACGAGCAGTACTTC.

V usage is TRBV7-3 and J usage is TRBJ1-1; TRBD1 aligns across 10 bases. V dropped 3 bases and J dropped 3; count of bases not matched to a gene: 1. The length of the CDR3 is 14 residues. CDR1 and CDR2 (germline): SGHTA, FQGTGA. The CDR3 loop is CASSLTGGDTEAFF. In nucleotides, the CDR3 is TGTGCCAGCAGCTTGACAGGGGGCGACACTGAAGCTTTCTTT.

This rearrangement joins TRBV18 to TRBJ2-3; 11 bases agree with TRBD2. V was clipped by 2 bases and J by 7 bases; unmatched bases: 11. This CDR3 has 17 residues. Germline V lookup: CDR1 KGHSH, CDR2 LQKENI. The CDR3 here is CASSPIPGTSGGNTQYF. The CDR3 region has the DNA TGTGCCAGCTCACCAATACCCGGGACTAGCGGAGGAAATACGCAGTATTTT.

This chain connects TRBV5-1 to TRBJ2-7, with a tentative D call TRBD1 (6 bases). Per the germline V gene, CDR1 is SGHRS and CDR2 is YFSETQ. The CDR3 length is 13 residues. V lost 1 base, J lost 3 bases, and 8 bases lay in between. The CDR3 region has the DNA TGCGCCAGCAGCTTGAGGGGGAACTACGAGCAGTACTTC. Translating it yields CASSLRGNYEQYF.

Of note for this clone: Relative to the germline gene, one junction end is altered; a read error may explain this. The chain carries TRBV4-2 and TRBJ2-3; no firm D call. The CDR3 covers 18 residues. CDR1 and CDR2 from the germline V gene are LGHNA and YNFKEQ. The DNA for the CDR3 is TGTGCCAGCAGCGAAGAAGGCGTCGAACTCCTTAGCACAGATACGCAGTATTTT. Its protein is CASSEEGVELLSTDTQYF.

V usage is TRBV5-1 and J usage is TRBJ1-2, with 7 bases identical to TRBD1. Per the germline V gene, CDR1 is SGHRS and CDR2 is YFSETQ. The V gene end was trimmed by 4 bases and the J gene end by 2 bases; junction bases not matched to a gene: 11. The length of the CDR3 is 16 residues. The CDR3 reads CASSAAVGQVNYGYTF. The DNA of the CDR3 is TGCGCCAGCAGCGCTGCCGTTGGACAGGTCAACTATGGCTACACCTTC.

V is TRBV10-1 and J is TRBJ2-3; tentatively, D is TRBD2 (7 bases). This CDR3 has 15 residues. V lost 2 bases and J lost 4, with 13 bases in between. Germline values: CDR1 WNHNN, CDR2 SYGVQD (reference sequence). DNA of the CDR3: TGCGCCAGCAGTGAGAATTCGGGGGGCTCAGATACGCAGTATTTT. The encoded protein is CASSENSGGSDTQYF.

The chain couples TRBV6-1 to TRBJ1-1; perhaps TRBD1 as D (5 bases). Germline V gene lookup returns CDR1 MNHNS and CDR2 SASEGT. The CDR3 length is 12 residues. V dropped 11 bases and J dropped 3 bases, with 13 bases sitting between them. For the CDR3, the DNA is TGTGCCCTCAGGGCGGGGTACACTGAAGCTTTCTTT. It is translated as CALRAGYTEAFF.

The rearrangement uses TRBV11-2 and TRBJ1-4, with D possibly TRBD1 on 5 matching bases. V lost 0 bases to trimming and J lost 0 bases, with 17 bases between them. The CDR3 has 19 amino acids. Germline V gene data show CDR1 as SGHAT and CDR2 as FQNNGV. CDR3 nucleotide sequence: TGTGCCAGCAGCTTAGATTCTGGATGGGGCGCAGCAACTAATGAAAAACTGTTTTTT. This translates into CASSLDSGWGAATNEKLFF.

CDR3: CASSPVGPASVAYEQYF. Here the CDR3 DNA reads TGTGCCAGCTCACCGGTTGGACCAGCGAGCGTCGCTTACGAGCAGTACTTC. The chain uses TRBV18 and TRBJ2-7; D gene uncertain. The V gene's germline CDR1 is KGHSH and CDR2 LQKENI. V was shortened by 3 bases and J by 4 bases, with 22 bases between the two germline ends. The CDR3 is 17 amino acids. The full variable domain, its missing parts supplied by reference TRBV18 and TRBJ2-7, is NAGVMQNPRHLVRRRGQEARLRCSPMKGHSHVYWYRQLPEEGLKFMVYLQKENIIDESGMPKERFSAEFPKEGPSILRIQQVVRGDSAAYFCASSPVGPASVAYEQYFGPGTRLTVT.

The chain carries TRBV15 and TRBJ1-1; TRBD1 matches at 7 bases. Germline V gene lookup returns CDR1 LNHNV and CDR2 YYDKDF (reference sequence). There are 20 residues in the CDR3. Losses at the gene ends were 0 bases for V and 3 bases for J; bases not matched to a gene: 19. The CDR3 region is CATSRDLWATTGEVDTEAFF. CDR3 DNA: TGTGCCACCAGCAGAGATCTTTGGGCCACTACAGGGGAGGTTGACACTGAAGCTTTCTTT.

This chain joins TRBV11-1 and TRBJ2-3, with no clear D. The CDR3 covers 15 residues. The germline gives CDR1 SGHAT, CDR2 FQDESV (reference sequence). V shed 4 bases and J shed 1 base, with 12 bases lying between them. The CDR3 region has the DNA TGTGCCAGCAGCTACGGGCCCCCCGGCACAGATACGCAGTATTTT. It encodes CASSYGPPGTDTQYF.

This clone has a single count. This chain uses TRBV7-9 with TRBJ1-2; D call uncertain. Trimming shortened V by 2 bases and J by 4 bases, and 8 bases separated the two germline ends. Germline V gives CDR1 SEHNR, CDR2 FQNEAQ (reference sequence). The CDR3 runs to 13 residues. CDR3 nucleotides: TGTGCCAGCAGCTTAACATCCTCCTATGGCTACACCTTC. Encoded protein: CASSLTSSYGYTF.

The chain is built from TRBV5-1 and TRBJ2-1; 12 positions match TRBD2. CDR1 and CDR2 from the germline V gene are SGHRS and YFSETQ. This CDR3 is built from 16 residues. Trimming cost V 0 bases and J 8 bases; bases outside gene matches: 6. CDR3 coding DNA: TGCGCCAGCAGCTTGGACGGACTAGCGGGATGGGATGAGCAGTTCTTC. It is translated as CASSLDGLAGWDEQFF. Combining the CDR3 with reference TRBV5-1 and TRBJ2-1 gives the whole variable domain KAGVTQTPRYLIKTRGQQVTLSCSPISGHRSVSWYQQTPGQGLQFLFEYFSETQRNKGNFPGRFSGRQFSNSRSEMNVSTLELGDSALYLCASSLDGLAGWDEQFFGPGTRLTVL.

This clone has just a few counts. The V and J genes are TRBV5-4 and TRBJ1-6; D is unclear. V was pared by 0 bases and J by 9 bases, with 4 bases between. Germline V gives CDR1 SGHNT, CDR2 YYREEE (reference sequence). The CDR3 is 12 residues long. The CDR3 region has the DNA TGTGCCAGCAGCTTGGACAGTTCACCCCTCCACTTT. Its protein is CASSLDSSPLHF.

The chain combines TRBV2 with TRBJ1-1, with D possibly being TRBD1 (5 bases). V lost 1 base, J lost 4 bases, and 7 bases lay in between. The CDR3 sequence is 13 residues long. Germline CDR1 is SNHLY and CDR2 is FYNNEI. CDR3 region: CASSEVGVTEAFF. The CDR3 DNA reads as TGTGCCAGCAGTGAAGTAGGGGTCACTGAAGCTTTCTTT.